A single sample is the source of the 6 T cell receptor beta chains below, sequenced in a study of technical replicates of blood from a handful of donors. Only in-frame clones appear in the TCRdb table, and some are missing; sequencing was by immunoSEQ multiplex PCR. The table has about 84,000 clones, 93% seen once. The sequenced material came from T cells isolated from PBMCs. The receptors stem from a human donor in good health.

V usage is TRBV11-2 and J usage is TRBJ1-3, with D perhaps TRBD1 (6 bases). Looked up from germline, CDR1 is SGHAT and CDR2 is FQNNGV. Trimming pared 4 bases from V and 1 base from J, leaving 23 bases between. The CDR3 has 19 amino acids. CDR3 DNA sequence: TGTGCCAGCAGCTCGAGAGCATACTTGGACAGAGTGTCTGGAAACACCATATATTTT. Amino acids: CASSSRAYLDRVSGNTIYF.

J is TRBJ2-7 and V is TRBV19, with D perhaps matching TRBD1 (6 bases). The CDR3 has 14 residues. With 5 bases removed from V and 0 bases from J, the gap between germline ends came to 11 bases. Germline-derived CDR1 and CDR2 are LNHDA and SQIVND (reference sequence). The CDR3 DNA sequence: TGTGCCAGTAGTCCGTTGGGGGCCTCCTACGAGCAGTACTTC. Translation: CASSPLGASYEQYF. Complete variable domain (other parts from reference TRBV19 and TRBJ2-7): DGGITQSPKYLFRKEGQNVTLSCEQNLNHDAMYWYRQDPGQGLRLIYYSQIVNDFQKGDIAEGYSVSREKKESFPLTVTSAQKNPTAFYLCASSPLGASYEQYFGPGTRLTVT.

This clone was counted a single time. The chain combines TRBV11-3 with TRBJ2-3, with 14 bases aligning to TRBD2. Germline-derived CDR1 and CDR2 are SGHNT and YENEEA. The CDR3 spans 18 residues. J lost 1 base, V lost 5 bases, and 8 bases had no gene match. The DNA of the CDR3 is TGTGCCAGCAGCCCGATGATGGGACTAGCGGGGGGCACAGATACGCAGTATTTT. It encodes CASSPMMGLAGGTDTQYF.

The rearrangement uses TRBV9 and TRBJ1-2; 7 nucleotides match TRBD1. The V gene's germline CDR1 is SGDLS and CDR2 YYNGEE. Losses at the gene ends were 3 bases for V and 9 bases for J; bases not matched to a gene: 14. The CDR3 is 15 residues long. CDR3 sequence: CASSAAGTDPFRYTF. The CDR3 coding sequence is TGTGCCAGCAGCGCCGCCGGGACAGACCCGTTTCGCTACACCTTC.

This clone was picked up one time. The V and J genes are TRBV5-4 and TRBJ1-2, with 10 bases identical to TRBD1. The junction had 4 bases not matched to a gene; V was cut back by 4 bases and J by 7 bases. The CDR3 is 13 amino acids. Germline CDR1 reads SGHNT; CDR2 reads YYREEE (reference sequence). The CDR3 here is CASSADRGGGYTF. The CDR3 DNA is TGTGCCAGCAGCGCGGACAGGGGGGGTGGCTACACCTTC.

J is TRBJ2-5 and V is TRBV28, with a tentative D call TRBD2 (5 bases). Trimming took off 6 bases at V and 2 bases at J, with 16 bases between the two ends. Germline CDR1 and CDR2: MDHEN and SYDVKM. This CDR3 comprises 15 residues. Written as DNA, the CDR3 is TGTGCCAGCAGCCCTAGCCTTGGCACGCAAGAGACCCAGTACTTC. This sequence encodes CASSPSLGTQETQYF.